Sequencing of this TCR beta chain was carried out in a study of CD8+CD57+ T cells in acquired aplastic anemia. Germline-derived CDR1 and CDR2 are SQVTM and ANQGSEA. Trimming took off 3 bases at V and 7 bases at J, with 15 bases between the two ends. This CDR3 has 13 amino acids. CDR3 and TCR beta VDJ profiling relied on genomic DNA as the template. A single record per CDR3 protein comes from TCRdb applying MiXCR to the reads. The sample holds 400,000 to 450,000 distinct CDR3 sequences, roughly 64% seen once. The rearrangement joins TRBV29-1 to TRBJ1-2; weak D call: TRBD1 (6 bases). The specimen sequenced was sorted CD4+, CD8+, or CD8+CD57+ T cells (not recorded which) from PBMCs. The sequence came from a human donor in good health, serving as a control. CDR3 bases: TGCAGCGTTGACAAAACAGGGTCGGGTGGCTACACCTTC. It is translated as CSVDKTGSGGYTF.